These 25 T cell receptor beta chains were sequenced from one sample in a study of blood T cell repertoires in COVID-19 (TCRdb year 2020). Library generation was performed with the immunoSEQ multiplex PCR assay. In its TCRdb copy, this immuneACCESS table keeps in-frame sequences only and misses some clones. Where compared with another copy, unresolved V genes explain less than half of these, and the others have no known cause. Across this sample there are about 120,000 clones, with approximately 68% seen only once. Together, the top ten hold about 2.2% of the sample. The material sequenced was peripheral blood. Source of these receptors: a woman aged 70-85 years with acute or convalescent COVID-19.

The V and J genes are TRBV27 and TRBJ1-6; TRBD1 matches at 9 bases. The V gene's germline CDR1 is MNHEY and CDR2 SMNVEV (reference sequence). CDR3 size: 16 residues. J lost 2 bases, V lost 7 bases, and 6 bases had no gene match. CDR3 region: CASTTGGPAYNSPLHF. The CDR3 nucleotides read TGTGCCAGCACCACAGGGGGCCCGGCCTATAATTCACCCCTCCACTTT.

The chain has TRBV19 and TRBJ2-2; 9 positions match TRBD2. Unmatched junction bases numbered 6, after V lost 5 bases and J lost 5 bases. Germline values: CDR1 LNHDA, CDR2 SQIVND (reference sequence). The CDR3 extends over 15 amino acids. CDR3 protein: CASSPNSGGTGELFF. The DNA of the CDR3 is TGTGCCAGTAGTCCGAATAGCGGGGGAACCGGGGAGCTGTTTTTT.

In its sample, this clone was seen a few times. The chain links TRBV3-1 (or the pseudogene TRBV3-2) to TRBJ1-2; no firm D call. This CDR3 is built from 13 residues. V was shortened by 8 bases and J by 3 bases, with 13 bases between the two germline ends. Germline CDR1 and CDR2: LGHDT and YNNKEL (reference sequence). The CDR3: CASGRGSDYGYTF. The CDR3 DNA reads as TGTGCCAGCGGACGGGGATCTGACTATGGCTACACCTTC.

The V call is TRBV5-1, the J call TRBJ1-4; possibly TRBD1 for D (6 bases). The germline V gene encodes CDR1 SGHRS and CDR2 YFSETQ. The CDR3 loop spans 16 amino acids. The V end was cut by 1 base, the J end by 2 bases, with 12 bases between. As DNA, the CDR3 is TGCGCCAGCAGCTTGTCTTGGGACAACACTAATGAAAAACTGTTTTTT. This codes for CASSLSWDNTNEKLFF.

The chain joins TRBV19 to TRBJ1-1, with 9 bases lining up with TRBD1. Germline V gene sequence: CDR1 LNHDA, CDR2 SQIVND (reference sequence). With V trimmed by 0 bases and J by 6 bases, 2 bases remained unmatched. The CDR3 runs 14 residues. The CDR3 here is CASSIDGDRAEAFF. In DNA form, the CDR3 reads TGTGCCAGTAGTATAGATGGGGACAGGGCTGAAGCTTTCTTT. Full variable domain (missing parts from reference TRBV19 and TRBJ1-1): DGGITQSPKYLFRKEGQNVTLSCEQNLNHDAMYWYRQDPGQGLRLIYYSQIVNDFQKGDIAEGYSVSREKKESFPLTVTSAQKNPTAFYLCASSIDGDRAEAFFGQGTRLTVV.

This chain links TRBV7-9 with TRBJ1-6, with 8 bases that match TRBD1. The V gene's germline CDR1 is SEHNR and CDR2 FQNEAQ (reference sequence). There are 15 residues in the CDR3. V lost 5 bases to trimming and J lost 8 bases; unmatched junction nucleotides: 8. The CDR3: CASSASGTGYSPLHF. The CDR3 coding sequence is TGTGCCAGCAGCGCCTCCGGGACAGGCTATTCACCCCTCCACTTT.

The CDR3 DNA follows: TGTGCCAGCAGTCGGGGCCAAGAGACCCAGTACTTC. Its translation is CASSRGQETQYF. The J gene is TRBJ2-5, the V gene TRBV12-3 or TRBV12-4; weak D call: TRBD2 (5 bases). Trimming cost V 5 bases and J 1 base, with 5 bases left between them. The CDR3 has 12 amino acids.

A word on this clone: No DNA is shown, since the ends of the CDR3 on it are uncertain; the CDR3 is the one TCRdb lists. The rearrangement links TRBV21-1 to TRBJ2-7; the table's D call, TRBD1, was not checked against the DNA. TRBV21-1 is a pseudogene locus. The CDR3 numbers 17 amino acids, ends counted. This CDR3 is CASSPRLFGQGAREQYF.

The chain has TRBV7-9 and TRBJ2-1; 8 nucleotides align to TRBD1. CDR1 is SEHNR, CDR2 FQNEAQ, per germline (reference sequence). CDR3 size: 13 residues. V lost 5 bases to trimming and J lost 10 bases; unmatched junction nucleotides: 7. The DNA for the CDR3 is TGTGCCAGCAGCATATCGACAGGGGCGGAGCAGTTCTTC. It translates to CASSISTGAEQFF.

The chain combines TRBV3-1 (or the pseudogene TRBV3-2) with TRBJ1-4, with D unclear. This CDR3 is 14 amino acids long. The germline V and J ends were trimmed by 2 bases and 8 bases, with 12 bases remaining between them. Germline V CDR1 and CDR2: LGHDT, YNNKEL (reference sequence). The CDR3 loop is CASSQQSGKEKLFF. CDR3 nucleotides: TGTGCCAGCAGCCAACAAAGCGGGAAAGAAAAACTGTTTTTT.

The rearrangement joins TRBV7-2 to TRBJ2-1, with TRBD2 matching 7 bases. This CDR3 contains 16 residues. The germline gives CDR1 SGHTA, CDR2 FQGNSA. J was trimmed by 4 bases and V by 1 base; bases with no gene match: 7. CDR3 nucleotides: TGTGCCAGCAGCTTAGAGTTGCGGGAGACATACAATGAGCAGTTCTTC. It encodes CASSLELRETYNEQFF.

The CDR3 region is CASSLGFYEAFF. The CDR3 DNA is TGTGCCAGCAGTTTAGGGTTCTATGAAGCTTTCTTT. V usage is TRBV12-3 or TRBV12-4 and J usage is TRBJ1-1; D uncertain. The CDR3 loop spans 12 amino acids. The ends were cut back, 1 base at V and 7 bases at J, with 7 bases in the middle.

The chain links TRBV9 to TRBJ2-5, with a weak D call TRBD2 (8 bases). Germline V gene data show CDR1 as SGDLS and CDR2 as YYNGEE. V lost 0 bases and J 3 bases, leaving 15 bases between the germline ends. The CDR3 is 16 amino acids. This CDR3 is CASSVGGGTEEETQYF. The CDR3 bases are TGTGCCAGCAGCGTAGGCGGGGGGACAGAAGAAGAGACCCAGTACTTC. Full variable domain (missing parts from reference TRBV9 and TRBJ2-5): DSGVTQTPKHLITATGQRVTLRCSPRSGDLSVYWYQQSLDQGLQFLIQYYNGEERAKGNILERFSAQQFPDLHSELNLSSLELGDSALYFCASSVGGGTEEETQYFGPGTRLLVL.

In its sample, this clone was seen a few times. This chain links TRBV12-3 or TRBV12-4 with TRBJ2-3; D remains unclear. The CDR3 is made up of 13 amino acids. The ends were cut back, 3 bases at V and 5 bases at J, with 9 bases in the middle. The chain's CDR3 is CASSFLGLDTQYF. CDR3 DNA sequence: TGTGCCAGCAGTTTTCTAGGATTAGATACGCAGTATTTT.

This chain links TRBV19 with TRBJ2-4; 9 positions match TRBD1. The trim removed 8 bases at V and 5 bases at J, leaving 4 bases unmatched. Per germline, CDR1 LNHDA and CDR2 SQIVND (reference sequence). The CDR3 totals 13 residues. The CDR3 protein is CASEGQGENIQYF. As DNA, the CDR3 is TGTGCCAGTGAGGGACAGGGTGAAAACATTCAGTACTTC.

Points on this clone: A single base separates this from a much larger clone, so it may be a read error. Distinct nucleotide sequences in the sample also encode this CDR3. V gene TRBV7-8 combines with J gene TRBJ1-5; D perhaps matches TRBD1 (6 bases). Trimming removed 5 bases from V and 3 bases from J, with 11 bases in between. Looked up from germline, CDR1 is SGHVS and CDR2 is FQNEAQ. CDR3 size: 14 residues. CDR3 coding DNA: TGTGCCAGCAGCCTAGACAGGATCAATCAGCCCCAGCATTTT. Protein: CASSLDRINQPQHF.

This clone has more than one count but fewer than ten. The J gene is TRBJ1-3, the V gene TRBV24-1; D is perhaps TRBD1 (6 bases). This CDR3 has 13 amino acids. CDR1 is KGHDR, CDR2 SFDVKD, per germline. The ends were cut back, 5 bases at V and 3 bases at J, with 7 bases in the middle. The chain's CDR3 is CATSAGVGNTIYF. CDR3 DNA sequence: TGTGCCACCAGTGCAGGGGTTGGAAACACCATATATTTT.

This rearrangement joins TRBV30 to TRBJ2-1; no firm D call. The CDR3 is 11 amino acids. Germline V gene lookup returns CDR1 GTSNPN and CDR2 SVGIG (reference sequence). The ends were cut back, 0 bases at V and 11 bases at J, with 8 bases in the middle. The CDR3 reads CAWSVSEKQFF. The CDR3 DNA follows: TGTGCCTGGAGTGTATCGGAGAAGCAGTTCTTC.

This clone was seen only a few times. The rearrangement links TRBV5-1 to TRBJ2-7, with TRBD1 matching over 10 bases. Looked up from germline, CDR1 is SGHRS and CDR2 is YFSETQ. V dropped 0 bases and J dropped 6; count of bases not matched to a gene: 9. The CDR3 spans 16 residues. CDR3 in amino acids: CASSLGRGTGAGEQYF. The CDR3 DNA reads as TGCGCCAGCAGCTTGGGCCGTGGGACAGGGGCGGGCGAGCAGTACTTC.

The rearrangement uses TRBV7-6 and TRBJ2-1; TRBD1 might be the D (6 bases). Looked up from germline, CDR1 is SGHVS and CDR2 is FNYEAQ. Trimming took 0 bases from V and 4 from J, leaving 10 bases between them. The CDR3 runs to 15 residues. CDR3 nucleotide sequence: TGTGCCAGCAGCTTAGCGCAACAGGGTTACAATGAGCAGTTCTTC. It encodes CASSLAQQGYNEQFF. The whole variable domain, filled in from reference TRBV7-6 and TRBJ2-1, reads GAGVSQSPRYKVTKRGQDVALRCDPISGHVSLYWYRQALGQGPEFLTYFNYEAQQDKSGLPNDRFSAERPEGSISTLTIQRTEQRDSAMYRCASSLAQQGYNEQFFGPGTRLTVL.

The V and J genes are TRBV5-6 and TRBJ2-5; D unresolved. CDR1 is SGHDT and CDR2 is YYEEEE in the germline V gene. Trimming shortened V by 4 bases and J by 5 bases, and 12 bases separated the two germline ends. This CDR3 comprises 13 residues. The DNA for the CDR3 is TGTGCCAGCAGCCATCAGAAGTTTGAGACCCAGTACTTC. Encoded protein: CASSHQKFETQYF.

This chain joins TRBV5-6 and TRBJ2-4, with D unclear. V shed 0 bases and J shed 1 base, with 5 bases lying between them. This CDR3 has 14 amino acids. From germline, CDR1 is SGHDT and CDR2 YYEEEE. This chain's CDR3 is CASSLVQAKNIQYF. CDR3 sequence (DNA): TGTGCCAGCAGCTTGGTACAGGCCAAAAACATTCAGTACTTC. Combining the CDR3 with reference TRBV5-6 and TRBJ2-4 gives the whole variable domain DAGVTQSPTHLIKTRGQQVTLRCSPKSGHDTVSWYQQALGQGPQFIFQYYEEEERQRGNFPDRFSGHQFPNYSSELNVNALLLGDSALYLCASSLVQAKNIQYFGAGTRLSVL.

The chain uses TRBV11-3 and TRBJ1-3; D call uncertain. The CDR3 is 13 residues long. Germline values: CDR1 SGHNT, CDR2 YENEEA. V lost 0 bases, J lost 3 bases, and 3 bases lay in between. This CDR3 is CASSLDYGNTIYF. CDR3 nucleotide sequence: TGTGCCAGCAGCTTAGATTATGGAAACACCATATATTTT.

J is TRBJ1-2 and V is TRBV12-5, with no clear D. Trimming removed 5 bases from V and 4 bases from J, with 14 bases in between. The length of the CDR3 is 14 residues. The germline CDR1 and CDR2 sequences are LGHNT and FRNRAP. Here the CDR3 reads CASGTSPSLYGYTF. For the CDR3, the DNA is TGTGCTAGTGGTACGAGTCCTTCTCTCTATGGCTACACCTTC.

The rearrangement links TRBV6-1 to TRBJ2-5, with D possibly being TRBD2 (6 bases). The CDR3 sequence is 13 residues long. In germline, CDR1 is MNHNS, CDR2 SASEGT. Trimming pared 7 bases from V and 3 bases from J, leaving 12 bases between. This CDR3 reads CASTMGGEETQYF. DNA for the CDR3: TGTGCCAGCACTATGGGCGGGGAAGAGACCCAGTACTTC.